This note documents a single TCR beta chain sequence. Its antigen specificity is not known. Per-base quality was not reported, and no clone a single base away is much larger than it. The data derive from a study of T cell changes during pregnancy in multiple sclerosis (dated 2019 in TCRdb). Regarding the study in general: Changes in the T cell repertoire over the course of pregnancy were examined in this study in women with multiple sclerosis.

Taken from the germline V gene, the CDR1 and CDR2 loops are SGDLS and YYNGEE. Trimming takes 3 bases from V and 4 bases from J, and the germline ends sit 14 bases apart. There are 14 amino acids in the CDR3, from cysteine to phenylalanine inclusive. Only the CDR3 portion is preserved as DNA: 42 bases, with reading frame beginning at the first base. The library was generated by the immunoSEQ multiplex PCR assay. TCRdb provides this immuneACCESS table in a form limited to in-frame rearrangements. Some clones are lacking; in checked studies, under half of them reflect an unresolved V gene, and why the rest are absent is not known. The sample has approximately 94,000 clones on record, approximately 90% of them singletons. The ten largest clones represent more than 1.5% of the sample.

The chain was built from TRBV9 and TRBJ2-7; TRBD2 might be the D gene, on 6 matching bases. The sequencing here drew on peripheral blood, taken after pregnancy. This clonotype was obtained from a female donor with multiple sclerosis, enrolled in a pregnancy study. The sequenced DNA: TGTGCCAGCAGCGCGGGGGACCGGCGGTACGAGCAGTACTTC. It specifies CASSAGDRRYEQYF. The reference TRBV9 and TRBJ2-7 proteins fill in what lies around the CDR3, so the full variable domain reads DSGVTQTPKHLITATGQRVTLRCSPRSGDLSVYWYQQSLDQGLQFLIQYYNGEERAKGNILERFSAQQFPDLHSELNLSSLELGDSALYFCASSAGDRRYEQYFGPGTRLTVT.